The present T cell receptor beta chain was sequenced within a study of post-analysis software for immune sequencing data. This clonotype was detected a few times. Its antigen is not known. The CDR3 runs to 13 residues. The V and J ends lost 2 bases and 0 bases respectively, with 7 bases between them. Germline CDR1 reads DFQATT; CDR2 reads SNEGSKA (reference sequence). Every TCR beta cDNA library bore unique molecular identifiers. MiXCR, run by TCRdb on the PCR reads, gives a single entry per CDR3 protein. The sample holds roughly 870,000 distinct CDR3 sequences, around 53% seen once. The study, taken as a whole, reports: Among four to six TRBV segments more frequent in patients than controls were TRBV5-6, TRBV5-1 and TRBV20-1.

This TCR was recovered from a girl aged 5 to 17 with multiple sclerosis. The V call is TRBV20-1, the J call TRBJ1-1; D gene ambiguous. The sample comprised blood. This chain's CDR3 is CSARTGMNTEAFF. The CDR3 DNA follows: TGCAGTGCTAGAACCGGTATGAACACTGAAGCTTTCTTT.